This T cell receptor (beta chain) was obtained from a study of CD8+CD57+ T cells in acquired aplastic anemia. Study outcomes and limitations: Shared by patients and controls, approximately 29 CD8+ CDR3s were abundant in patients.

TCR beta VDJ combinations and CDR3 sequences were profiled from genomic DNA. From the reads, TCRdb called clonotypes with MiXCR, one entry per CDR3 protein. This table holds more than 250,000 distinct CDR3 sequences, 45% to 65% found once. This clonotype was detected ten times or more. Its antigen is unknown. CDR3 length equals 17 residues. The V gene's germline CDR1 is SEHNR and CDR2 FQNEAQ (reference sequence). V trimming: 4 bases; J trimming: 0 bases; junction bases outside the gene matches: 9. V and J are TRBV7-9 and TRBJ1-2; 9 positions agree with TRBD1. Source material: sorted CD4+, CD8+, or CD8+CD57+ T cells (not recorded which) from PBMCs. This TCR was recovered from a human donor with severe aplastic anemia or a healthy control (not recorded which). CDR3 protein: CASSSIGQGKSNYGYTF. The CDR3 DNA reads as TGTGCCAGCAGCTCCATAGGACAGGGGAAATCTAACTATGGCTACACCTTC.